The clone carrying this TCR beta chain was observed a single time. Expressed TCRB transcripts were sequenced because the entire RNA isolate underwent reverse transcription. Profiled with immunoSEQ multiplex PCR; TCRdb holds only in-frame clones, not every one. The sample comprises about 250,000 clones, roughly 14% of which are singletons, and approximately 0.024% rests with the top ten. The sample is drawn from a study of beta chain features in type 1 diabetes. Overall study context: Comparable age, gender and cell yields were observed in patients relative to healthy donors.

From germline, CDR1 is SNHLY and CDR2 FYNNEI. V dropped 10 bases and J dropped 4 bases, with 18 bases sitting between them. The CDR3 covers 14 residues. Each of the CD4+ naive, central memory, regulatory and stem cell-like memory populations was sorted via CD45RO/CCR7/CD25/CD127/CD95/CD27. Sorting produced populations that all topped 95% purity. The chain links TRBV2 to TRBJ2-3; weak D call: TRBD1 (6 bases). Sequencing was carried out using naive CD4+ T cells from blood. This TCR came from a woman between 40 and 55 years old in good health. CDR3 region: CATKQGMGADTQYF. The CDR3 region has the DNA TGTGCCACGAAACAGGGAATGGGTGCAGATACGCAGTATTTT.